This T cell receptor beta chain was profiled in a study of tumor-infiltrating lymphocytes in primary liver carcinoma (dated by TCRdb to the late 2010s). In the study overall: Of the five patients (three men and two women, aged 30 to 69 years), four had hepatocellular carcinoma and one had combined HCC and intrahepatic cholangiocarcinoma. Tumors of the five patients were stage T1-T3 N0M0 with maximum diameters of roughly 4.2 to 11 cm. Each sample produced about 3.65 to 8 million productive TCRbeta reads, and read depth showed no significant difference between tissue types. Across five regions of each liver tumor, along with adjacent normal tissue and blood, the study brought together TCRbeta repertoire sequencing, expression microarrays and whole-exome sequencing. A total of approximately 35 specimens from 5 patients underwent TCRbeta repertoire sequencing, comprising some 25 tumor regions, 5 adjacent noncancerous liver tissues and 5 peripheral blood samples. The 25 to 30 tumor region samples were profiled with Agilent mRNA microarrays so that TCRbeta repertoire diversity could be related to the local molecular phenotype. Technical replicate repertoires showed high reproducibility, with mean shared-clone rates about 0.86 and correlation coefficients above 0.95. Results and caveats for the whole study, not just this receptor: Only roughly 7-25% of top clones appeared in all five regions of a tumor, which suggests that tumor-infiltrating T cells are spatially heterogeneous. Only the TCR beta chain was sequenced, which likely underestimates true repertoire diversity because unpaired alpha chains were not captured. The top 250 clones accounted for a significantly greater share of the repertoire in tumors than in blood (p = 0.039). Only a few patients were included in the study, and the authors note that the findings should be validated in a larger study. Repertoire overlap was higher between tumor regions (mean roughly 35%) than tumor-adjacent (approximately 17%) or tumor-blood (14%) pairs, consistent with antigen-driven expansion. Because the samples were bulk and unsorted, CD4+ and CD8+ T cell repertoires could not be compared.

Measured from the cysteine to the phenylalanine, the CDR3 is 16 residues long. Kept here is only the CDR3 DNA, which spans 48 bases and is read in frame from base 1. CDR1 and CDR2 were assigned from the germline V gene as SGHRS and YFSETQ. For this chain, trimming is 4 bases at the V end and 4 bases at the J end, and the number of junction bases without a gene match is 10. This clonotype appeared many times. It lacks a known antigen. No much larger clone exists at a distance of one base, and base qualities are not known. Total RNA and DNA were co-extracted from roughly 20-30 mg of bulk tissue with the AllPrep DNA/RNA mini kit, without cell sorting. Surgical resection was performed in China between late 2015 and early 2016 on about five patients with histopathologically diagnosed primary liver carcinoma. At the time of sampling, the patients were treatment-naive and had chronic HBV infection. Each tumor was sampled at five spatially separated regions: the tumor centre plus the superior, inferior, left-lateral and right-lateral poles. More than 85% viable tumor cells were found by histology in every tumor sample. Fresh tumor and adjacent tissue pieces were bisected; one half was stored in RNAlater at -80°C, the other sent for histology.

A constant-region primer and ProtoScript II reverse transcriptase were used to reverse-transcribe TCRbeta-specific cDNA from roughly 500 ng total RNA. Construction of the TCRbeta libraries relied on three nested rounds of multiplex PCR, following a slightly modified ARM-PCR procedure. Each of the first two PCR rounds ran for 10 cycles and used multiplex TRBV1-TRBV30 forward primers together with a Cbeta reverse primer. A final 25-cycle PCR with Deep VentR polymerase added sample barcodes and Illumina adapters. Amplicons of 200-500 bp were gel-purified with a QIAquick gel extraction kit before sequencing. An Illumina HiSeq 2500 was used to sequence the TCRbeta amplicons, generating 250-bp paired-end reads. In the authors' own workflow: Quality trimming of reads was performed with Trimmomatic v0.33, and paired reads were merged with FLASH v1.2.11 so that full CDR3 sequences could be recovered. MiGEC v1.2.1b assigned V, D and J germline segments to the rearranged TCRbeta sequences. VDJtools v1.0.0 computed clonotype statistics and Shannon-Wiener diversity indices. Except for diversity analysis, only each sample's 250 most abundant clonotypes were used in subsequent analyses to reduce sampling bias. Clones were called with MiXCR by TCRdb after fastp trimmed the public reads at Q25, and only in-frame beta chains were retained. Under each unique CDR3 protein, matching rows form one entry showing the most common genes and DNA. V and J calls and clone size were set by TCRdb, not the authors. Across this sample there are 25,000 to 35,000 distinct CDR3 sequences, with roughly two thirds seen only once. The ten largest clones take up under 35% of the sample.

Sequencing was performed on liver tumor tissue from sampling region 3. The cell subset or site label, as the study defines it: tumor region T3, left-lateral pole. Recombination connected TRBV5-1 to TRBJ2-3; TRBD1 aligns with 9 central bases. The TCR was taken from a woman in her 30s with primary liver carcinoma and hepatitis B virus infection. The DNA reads TGCGCCAGCAGCCCAGGGACAGGGATCAATTCAGATACGCAGTATTTT. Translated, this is CASSPGTGINSDTQYF.